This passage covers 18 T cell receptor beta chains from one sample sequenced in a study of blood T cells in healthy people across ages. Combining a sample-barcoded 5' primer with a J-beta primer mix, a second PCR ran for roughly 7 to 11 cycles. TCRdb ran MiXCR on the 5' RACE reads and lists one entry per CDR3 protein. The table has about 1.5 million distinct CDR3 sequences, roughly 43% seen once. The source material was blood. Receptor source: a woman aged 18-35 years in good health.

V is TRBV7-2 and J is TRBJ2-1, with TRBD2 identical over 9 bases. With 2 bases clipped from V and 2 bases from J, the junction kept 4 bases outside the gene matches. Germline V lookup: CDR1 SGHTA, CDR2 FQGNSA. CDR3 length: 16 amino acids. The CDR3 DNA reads TGTGCCAGCAGCTTATCTGCTAGCGGGACCTACAATGAGCAGTTCTTC. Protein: CASSLSASGTYNEQFF.

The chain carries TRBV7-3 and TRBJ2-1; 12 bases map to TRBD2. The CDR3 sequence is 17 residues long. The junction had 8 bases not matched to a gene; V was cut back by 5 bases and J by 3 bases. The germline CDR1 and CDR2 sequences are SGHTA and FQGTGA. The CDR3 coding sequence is TGTGCCAGCAGCCCACTCCTAGCGGGAGGGCTCTACAATGAGCAGTTCTTC. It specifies CASSPLLAGGLYNEQFF.

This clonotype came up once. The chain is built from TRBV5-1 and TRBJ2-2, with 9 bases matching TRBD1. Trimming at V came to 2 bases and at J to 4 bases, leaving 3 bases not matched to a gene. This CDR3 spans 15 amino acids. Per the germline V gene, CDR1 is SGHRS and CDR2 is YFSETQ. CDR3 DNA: TGCGCCAGCAGCTTACAGGGGGCGCTCACCGGGGAGCTGTTTTTT. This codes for CASSLQGALTGELFF.

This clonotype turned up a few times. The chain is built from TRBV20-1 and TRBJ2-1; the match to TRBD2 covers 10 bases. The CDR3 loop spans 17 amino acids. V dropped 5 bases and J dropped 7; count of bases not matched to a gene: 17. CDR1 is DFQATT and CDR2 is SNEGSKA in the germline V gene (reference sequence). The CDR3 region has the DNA TGCAGTGCTGACCCCCCTCTAGCGGGAGCCGCAGGGAATGAGCAGTTCTTC. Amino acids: CSADPPLAGAAGNEQFF.

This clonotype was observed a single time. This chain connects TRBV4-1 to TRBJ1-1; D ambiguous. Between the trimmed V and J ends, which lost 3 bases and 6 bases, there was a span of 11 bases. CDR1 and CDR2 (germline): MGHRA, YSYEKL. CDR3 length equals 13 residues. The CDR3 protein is CASSHHRVPEAFF. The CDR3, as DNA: TGCGCCAGCAGCCACCACAGAGTCCCTGAAGCTTTCTTT.

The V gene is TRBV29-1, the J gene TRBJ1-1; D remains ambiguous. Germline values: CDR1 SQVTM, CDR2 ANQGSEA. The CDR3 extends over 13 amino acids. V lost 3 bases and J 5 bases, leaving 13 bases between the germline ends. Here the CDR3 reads CSVDRPLRTEAFF. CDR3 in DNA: TGCAGCGTTGACAGGCCTCTGAGGACTGAAGCTTTCTTT.

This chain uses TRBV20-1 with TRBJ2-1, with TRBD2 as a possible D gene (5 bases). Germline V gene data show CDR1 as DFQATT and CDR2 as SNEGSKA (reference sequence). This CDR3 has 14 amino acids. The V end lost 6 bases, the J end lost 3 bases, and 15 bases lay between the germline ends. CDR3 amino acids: CSARGRRDYNEQFF. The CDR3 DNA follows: TGCAGTGCCCGAGGGCGACGAGACTACAATGAGCAGTTCTTC.

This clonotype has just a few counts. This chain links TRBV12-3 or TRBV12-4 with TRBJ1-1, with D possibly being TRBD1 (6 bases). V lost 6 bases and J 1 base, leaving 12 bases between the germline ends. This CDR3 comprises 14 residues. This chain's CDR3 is CASSLDRPNTEAFF. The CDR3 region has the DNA TGTGCCAGCAGCCTCGACAGGCCGAACACTGAAGCTTTCTTT.

CDR3 region: CASSLVVGGGGTQYF. For the CDR3, the DNA is TGTGCCAGCAGTTTAGTTGTTGGAGGCGGTGGGACGCAGTATTTT. V is TRBV12-3 or TRBV12-4 and J is TRBJ2-3; D might be TRBD2 (5 bases). V was trimmed by 1 base and J by 9 bases, leaving 17 bases between them. This CDR3 has 15 amino acids.

The CDR3 coding sequence is TGTGCCAGCAGTTACGGGCGGCAGAACACTGAAGCTTTCTTT. It encodes CASSYGRQNTEAFF. This rearrangement joins TRBV6-5 to TRBJ1-1, with unresolved D. CDR1 and CDR2 from the germline V gene are MNHEY and SVGAGI. The CDR3 has 14 amino acids. Deletions cut 2 bases from V and 1 base from J, with 8 bases between.

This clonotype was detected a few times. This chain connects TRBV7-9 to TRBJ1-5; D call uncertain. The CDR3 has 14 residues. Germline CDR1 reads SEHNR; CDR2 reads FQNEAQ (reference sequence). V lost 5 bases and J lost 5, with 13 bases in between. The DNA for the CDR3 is TGTGCCAGCAGCCGAGACGCCAGGTATCAGCCCCAGCATTTT. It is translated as CASSRDARYQPQHF.

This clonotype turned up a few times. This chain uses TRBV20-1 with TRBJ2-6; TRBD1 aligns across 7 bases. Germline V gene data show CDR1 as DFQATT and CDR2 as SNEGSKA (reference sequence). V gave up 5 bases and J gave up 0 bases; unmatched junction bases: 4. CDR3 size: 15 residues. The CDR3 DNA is TGCAGTGCTGTAGGGGGCAGCTCTGGGGCCAACGTCCTGACTTTC. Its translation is CSAVGGSSGANVLTF.

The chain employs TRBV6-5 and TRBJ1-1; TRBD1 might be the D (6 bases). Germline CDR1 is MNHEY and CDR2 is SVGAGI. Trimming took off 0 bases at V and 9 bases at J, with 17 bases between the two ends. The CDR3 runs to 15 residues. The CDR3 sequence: CASSYSIGQGRKAFF. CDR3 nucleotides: TGTGCCAGCAGTTACTCTATCGGGCAGGGGAGGAAAGCTTTCTTT.

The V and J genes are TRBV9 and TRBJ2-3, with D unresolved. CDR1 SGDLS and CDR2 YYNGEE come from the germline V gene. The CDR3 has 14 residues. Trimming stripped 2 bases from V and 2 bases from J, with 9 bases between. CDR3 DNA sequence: TGTGCCAGCAGCGTTCTGTCCTCCACAGATACGCAGTATTTT. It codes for CASSVLSSTDTQYF.

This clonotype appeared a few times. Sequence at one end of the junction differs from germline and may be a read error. CDR3 bases: TGTGCTAGCAGCTTACAGGTCTCAGATACGCAGTATTTT. Translated: CASSLQVSDTQYF. The rearrangement links TRBV7-7 to TRBJ2-3, with D possibly matching TRBD1 (5 bases). CDR3 length: 13 amino acids. CDR1 SSHAT and CDR2 FNYEAQ come from the germline V gene (reference sequence).

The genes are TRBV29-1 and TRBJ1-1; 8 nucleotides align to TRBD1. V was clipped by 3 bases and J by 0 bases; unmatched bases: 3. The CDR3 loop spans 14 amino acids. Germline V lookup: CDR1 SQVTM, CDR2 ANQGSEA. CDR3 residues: CSVEGQALNTEAFF. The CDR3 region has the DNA TGCAGCGTTGAGGGACAGGCCTTGAACACTGAAGCTTTCTTT.

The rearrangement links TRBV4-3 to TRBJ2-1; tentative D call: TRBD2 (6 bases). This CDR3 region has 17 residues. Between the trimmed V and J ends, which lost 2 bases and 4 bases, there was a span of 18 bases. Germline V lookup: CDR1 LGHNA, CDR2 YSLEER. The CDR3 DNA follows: TGCGCCAGCAGCCAAAAGGGTTGGGGAGGCCCGTACAATGAGCAGTTCTTC. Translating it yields CASSQKGWGGPYNEQFF.

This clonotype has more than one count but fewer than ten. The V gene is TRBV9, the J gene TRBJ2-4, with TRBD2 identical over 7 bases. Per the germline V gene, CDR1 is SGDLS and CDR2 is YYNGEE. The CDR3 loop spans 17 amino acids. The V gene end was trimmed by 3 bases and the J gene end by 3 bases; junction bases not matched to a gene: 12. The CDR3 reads CASSAGLGGHLKNIQYF. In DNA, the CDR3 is TGTGCCAGCAGCGCCGGACTAGGCGGTCACCTCAAAAACATTCAGTACTTC.